The clone carrying this T cell receptor (beta chain) was recorded once. This sample stems from a study of cytomegalovirus exposure and HLA in healthy donors. The study ran its PCR with 60 Vbeta and 13 Jbeta primers. Using immunoSEQ multiplex PCR, the repertoire was profiled, and TCRdb retains in-frame clones only, with some absent. The data contain 150,000 to 200,000 clones, around 80% of them singletons. This CDR3 region has 16 residues. Unmatched junction bases numbered 11, after V lost 3 bases and J lost 8 bases. Germline assignment: CDR1 SNHLY and CDR2 FYNNEI. The rearrangement uses TRBV2 and TRBJ1-2, with 11 bases matching TRBD1. Sequenced sample: PBMCs. The receptor's source is a woman in her thirties or forties in good health and CMV-seropositive. The CDR3 is CASSEHGDRGYRGYTF. The CDR3 DNA reads TGTGCCAGCAGTGAGCACGGGGACAGGGGGTATAGAGGCTACACCTTC.